This section outlines one T cell receptor beta chain sequence together with its context. Its target is unknown. Additional DNA sequences in this sample encode the identical CDR3. V lost 3 bases and J 2 bases, leaving 4 bases between the germline ends. The CDR3 runs 11 residues. Germline CDR1 reads DFQATT; CDR2 reads SNEGSKA (reference sequence). 13 Jbeta primers and 60 Vbeta primers were used for the PCR. TCRdb keeps only in-frame clones here, not all; method: immunoSEQ multiplex PCR. The data show 210,000 or so clones, approximately 82% seen once. The data originate from a study of cytomegalovirus exposure and HLA in healthy donors. The study, taken as a whole, reports: In a later analysis, common viral pathogens appeared linked to several of the most significant clusters.

V gene TRBV20-1 combines with J gene TRBJ1-2; D call uncertain. This receptor was identified in a woman aged 45 to 65 in good health and CMV-seropositive. The sample comprised PBMCs. CDR3 residues: CSASSNYGYTF. In DNA, the CDR3 is TGCAGTGCTAGTTCGAACTATGGCTACACCTTC.